This T cell receptor beta chain emerged from a study of blood T cells in healthy people across ages. Concerning this clonotype: What it binds is unknown.

The study, taken as a whole, reports: Leaving the PBMCs unsorted stopped any conclusive comparison of naive versus antigen-experienced cells. Donor CMV infection status was unknown, possibly confounding age-related changes in expanded clonotypes.

This CDR3 spans 12 amino acids. V was clipped by 6 bases and J by 7 bases, with 12 bases between them. CDR1 SNHLY and CDR2 FYNNEI come from the germline V gene. Primed by a sample-barcoded 5' primer and a J-beta primer mix, a second PCR proceeded for 7 to 11 cycles. TCRdb re-analysed the 5' RACE reads in MiXCR, keeping a single row per CDR3 protein. The sample shows about 1,500,000 distinct CDR3 sequences, around 42% of them seen only once. V is TRBV2 and J is TRBJ1-1; D remains ambiguous. The sample consisted of blood. This clonotype was sampled from a young woman in good health. The DNA for the CDR3 is TGTGCCAGCAGGGAGAGTATGGTTGAAGCTTTCTTT. This sequence encodes CASRESMVEAFF.